This T cell receptor beta chain stems from a study of spatial heterogeneity in lung cancer. Study information: The average appearance count of each unique TCR and UMI combination in raw reads was more than nine.

TCRdb reanalysed the 5' RACE reads using MiXCR and keeps one entry per CDR3 protein. Here the sample spans approximately 39,000 distinct CDR3 sequences, about 7.2% being singletons. Regarding this clonotype: This sequence may be a read error, since a much larger clone differs from it by one base. The conserved phenylalanine or tryptophan is not found at the CDR3 terminus, so this likely reflects a read error.

Noted time point: sample taken at primary tumor resection. V lost 2 bases, J lost 8 bases, and 14 bases lay in between. The CDR3 is 13 amino acids. CDR1 and CDR2 (germline): GTSNPN, SVGIG (reference sequence). This chain connects TRBV30 to TRBJ2-3, with D possibly matching TRBD2 (5 bases). The clonotype comes from a female donor with early-stage non-small cell lung cancer. The starting material was PBMCs, obtained at surgery. The DNA for the CDR3 is TGTGCCTGGAGTACGGGATTAGGAGGTACGCAGTATTTA. It translates to CAWSTGLGGTQYL.